The 22 T cell receptor beta chains presented below share a single source sample, sequenced in a study of T-cell memory formation after mild COVID-19. Each CDR3 protein gets one entry after TCRdb re-called the 5' RACE reads with MiXCR. The table has roughly 280,000 distinct CDR3 sequences, 15% to 20% seen once. Sequenced input: PBMCs or a T cell subset sorted from them (not recorded which). Source of these receptors: a man aged 18 to 30 who had mild COVID-19 (a few samples of this study predate the infection). Cell type and time point are not known.

This chain uses TRBV5-1 with TRBJ2-7; no clear D gene. This CDR3 region has 14 residues. The germline V gene has CDR1 SGHRS and CDR2 YFSETQ. Trimming pared 0 bases from V and 0 bases from J, leaving 7 bases between. CDR3 nucleotides: TGCGCCAGCAGCTTGGCTGGGGACTCCTACGAGCAGTACTTC. Amino acids: CASSLAGDSYEQYF.

This clonotype came up a few times. The V call is TRBV2, the J call TRBJ2-4, with no clear D. The V gene's germline CDR1 is SNHLY and CDR2 FYNNEI. V was shortened by 4 bases and J by 0 bases, with 10 bases between the two germline ends. The CDR3 loop spans 15 amino acids. The CDR3 DNA reads TGTGCCAGCAGTGCTTCGATACTAGCCAAAAACATTCAGTACTTC. Translated: CASSASILAKNIQYF. The variable domain in full, with the rest retrieved from reference TRBV2 and TRBJ2-4, is EPEVTQTPSHQVTQMGQEVILRCVPISNHLYFYWYRQILGQKVEFLVSFYNNEISEKSEIFDDQFSVERPDGSNFTLKIRSTKLEDSAMYFCASSASILAKNIQYFGAGTRLSVL.

This clonotype was detected only a few times. The gene calls are TRBV15 and TRBJ2-4; D unclear. The germline V gene has CDR1 LNHNV and CDR2 YYDKDF (reference sequence). Trimming took off 0 bases at V and 6 bases at J, with 18 bases between the two ends. This CDR3 comprises 17 residues. DNA of the CDR3: TGTGCCACCAGCAGAGATGATACGGGCTGGAACGGAAACATTCAGTACTTC. This translates into CATSRDDTGWNGNIQYF.

The chain is built from TRBV29-1 and TRBJ2-3; 7 nucleotides line up with TRBD2. The trim removed 4 bases at V and 3 bases at J, leaving 4 bases unmatched. Germline V lookup: CDR1 SQVTM, CDR2 ANQGSEA. This CDR3 region has 13 residues. The CDR3 coding sequence is TGCAGCGTTGGTGGGGGGGAGACAGATACGCAGTATTTT. This gives the protein CSVGGGETDTQYF.

The chain uses TRBV29-1 and TRBJ2-5; perhaps TRBD1 as D (6 bases). The CDR3 spans 12 residues. From germline, CDR1 is SQVTM and CDR2 ANQGSEA. The ends were cut back, 6 bases at V and 4 bases at J, with 12 bases in the middle. DNA of the CDR3: TGCAGCGTCCAAGGCAGGGGAGAGACCCAGTACTTC. This translates into CSVQGRGETQYF.

This clonotype showed up just a few times. This rearrangement joins TRBV4-2 to TRBJ1-2; D is unresolved. This CDR3 has 13 amino acids. V lost 0 bases and J 4 bases, leaving 6 bases between the germline ends. Per germline, CDR1 LGHNA and CDR2 YNFKEQ. The CDR3 nucleotides read TGTGCCAGCAGCCAAGATAAATTCTATGGCTACACCTTC. Encoded protein: CASSQDKFYGYTF.

This clonotype was observed a few times. The chain recombines TRBV9 with TRBJ1-6; 7 bases are shared with TRBD1. Germline CDR1 is SGDLS and CDR2 is YYNGEE. The V gene end was trimmed by 6 bases and the J gene end by 6 bases; junction bases not matched to a gene: 9. The CDR3 covers 15 residues. The CDR3 reads CASTPRGTANSPLHF. In nucleotides, the CDR3 is TGTGCCAGCACCCCCCGCGGGACAGCTAATTCACCCCTCCACTTT.

This chain joins TRBV6-5 and TRBJ2-7; D remains ambiguous. With 5 bases removed from V and 5 bases from J, the gap between germline ends came to 7 bases. The germline gives CDR1 MNHEY, CDR2 SVGAGI. This CDR3 has 11 amino acids. The CDR3 region is CASSHGHEQYF. CDR3 in DNA: TGTGCCAGCAGTCACGGACACGAGCAGTACTTC.

This clonotype was seen only a few times. This sequence joins TRBV4-1 and TRBJ1-2; D unclear. Trimming stripped 0 bases from V and 5 bases from J, with 13 bases between. The CDR3 length is 15 residues. CDR1 MGHRA and CDR2 YSYEKL come from the germline V gene. In nucleotides, the CDR3 is TGCGCCAGCAGCCAAGACGGCCAGGCCGAGTATGGCTACACCTTC. This codes for CASSQDGQAEYGYTF.

This clonotype has a handful of counts. This sequence joins TRBV25-1 and TRBJ1-1; TRBD1 aligns across 7 bases. In germline, CDR1 is MGHDK, CDR2 SYGVNS. V dropped 3 bases and J dropped 10; count of bases not matched to a gene: 20. This CDR3 comprises 17 residues. The CDR3 DNA follows: TGTGCCAGCAGTGATAGCCCAGCCGACAGGGACCTCCGAGGAGCTTTCTTT. It codes for CASSDSPADRDLRGAFF.

The chain employs TRBV20-1 and TRBJ1-1; the D is unclear. This CDR3 comprises 12 residues. Germline assignment: CDR1 DFQATT and CDR2 SNEGSKA (reference sequence). The ends were cut back, 4 bases at V and 1 base at J, with 7 bases in the middle. The DNA of the CDR3 is TGCAGTGCTATTCGGACGAACACTGAAGCTTTCTTT. Its protein product is CSAIRTNTEAFF.

This clonotype was found a few times. V usage is TRBV11-3 and J usage is TRBJ1-1; the D is unclear. V lost 5 bases and J lost 1, with 8 bases in between. Germline lookup yields CDR1 SGHNT and CDR2 YENEEA. This CDR3 spans 13 amino acids. Here the CDR3 reads CASSPNTNTEAFF. CDR3 nucleotide sequence: TGTGCCAGCAGCCCAAACACGAACACTGAAGCTTTCTTT.

This clonotype was seen only a few times. This sequence joins TRBV5-1 and TRBJ2-2; 8 bases agree with TRBD1. From germline, CDR1 is SGHRS and CDR2 YFSETQ. The junction had 2 bases not matched to a gene; V was cut back by 4 bases and J by 0 bases. This CDR3 comprises 15 residues. The CDR3 sequence: CASSVTGANTGELFF. Here the CDR3 DNA reads TGCGCCAGCAGCGTGACAGGGGCGAACACCGGGGAGCTGTTTTTT.

The V gene is TRBV6-1, the J gene TRBJ2-7, with unresolved D. CDR3 length equals 14 residues. The germline V gene encodes CDR1 MNHNS and CDR2 SASEGT. The ends were cut back, 6 bases at V and 2 bases at J, with 14 bases in the middle. The DNA of the CDR3 is TGTGCCAGCAGCTCTCTATCGGGCACCTACGAGCAGTACGTC. This gives the protein CASSSLSGTYEQYV.

There are a few counts of this clonotype. The gene calls are TRBV28 and TRBJ2-7; weak D call: TRBD1 (7 bases). The V end was cut by 8 bases, the J end by 3 bases, with 17 bases between. The germline V gene has CDR1 MDHEN and CDR2 SYDVKM. This CDR3 region has 14 residues. Here the CDR3 DNA reads TGTGCCAGCGGGACAGCAGGGGGAGGCTACGAGCAGTACGTC. Amino acid sequence: CASGTAGGGYEQYV.

J is TRBJ2-1 and V is TRBV7-9, with 8 bases identical to TRBD2. After removal of 2 bases from V and 8 bases from J, the junction contained 11 bases not matched to a gene. CDR3 size: 16 residues. CDR1 is SEHNR and CDR2 is FQNEAQ in the germline V gene (reference sequence). CDR3 in DNA: TGTGCCAGCAGCTTAACCGGGACTAGGCAACGTGATGAGCAGTTCTTC. It specifies CASSLTGTRQRDEQFF.

This chain joins TRBV10-3 and TRBJ2-3, with D perhaps assigned TRBD1 or TRBD2 (5 bases each). The germline V gene has CDR1 ENHRY and CDR2 SYGVKD. Trimming took off 8 bases at V and 0 bases at J, with 21 bases between the two ends. The CDR3 consists of 17 residues. The CDR3 here is CAIGGRLTSGSTDTQYF. CDR3 coding DNA: TGTGCCATCGGGGGACGACTGACCAGCGGCAGCACAGATACGCAGTATTTT.

This clonotype was seen a few times. The CDR3 loop is CASSFPTSGQNEQFF. For the CDR3, the DNA is TGTGCCAGCAGCTTTCCGACTAGCGGACAAAATGAGCAGTTCTTC. The chain uses TRBV11-2 and TRBJ2-1, with TRBD2 matching over 9 bases. The CDR3 length is 15 residues. V lost 3 bases and J lost 7; bases outside the gene matches: 7. The germline CDR1 and CDR2 sequences are SGHAT and FQNNGV.

This chain connects TRBV5-1 to TRBJ1-5; D might be TRBD1 (5 bases). Trimming pared 0 bases from V and 4 bases from J, leaving 11 bases between. Germline CDR1 and CDR2: SGHRS and YFSETQ. The CDR3 is made up of 15 amino acids. The CDR3 sequence: CASSLVGARNQPQHF. In DNA form, the CDR3 reads TGCGCCAGCAGCTTGGTCGGGGCCCGGAATCAGCCCCAGCATTTT. The full variable domain, with the rest looked up from reference TRBV5-1 and TRBJ1-5, is KAGVTQTPRYLIKTRGQQVTLSCSPISGHRSVSWYQQTPGQGLQFLFEYFSETQRNKGNFPGRFSGRQFSNSRSEMNVSTLELGDSALYLCASSLVGARNQPQHFGDGTRLSIL.

This clonotype occurred a few times. The gene calls are TRBV7-9 and TRBJ1-6; D is possibly TRBD1 (6 bases). This CDR3 comprises 15 residues. V was shortened by 5 bases and J by 10 bases, with 18 bases between the two germline ends. Germline values: CDR1 SEHNR, CDR2 FQNEAQ (reference sequence). This chain's CDR3 is CASSPSLLGGSPLHF. CDR3 DNA: TGTGCCAGCAGCCCAAGCCTATTAGGGGGATCACCCCTCCACTTT.

This clonotype was seen only a few times. The chain employs TRBV20-1 and TRBJ2-1; D not resolved. Germline V CDR1 and CDR2: DFQATT, SNEGSKA (reference sequence). The CDR3 is 12 residues long. Trimming cost V 2 bases and J 10 bases, with 12 bases left between them. The CDR3, as DNA: TGCAGTGCTAGAAGGGTTAGCAGGGAGCAGTTCTTC. Translating gives CSARRVSREQFF.

The V and J genes are TRBV5-1 and TRBJ1-6, with D unresolved. The length of the CDR3 is 15 residues. Germline lookup yields CDR1 SGHRS and CDR2 YFSETQ. V was pared by 4 bases and J by 0 bases, with 8 bases between. Here the CDR3 reads CASSHRSSYNSPLHF. The CDR3 DNA sequence: TGCGCCAGCAGCCACCGAAGCTCCTATAATTCACCCCTCCACTTT.